These 9 T cell receptor beta chains share one sample of origin, sequenced in a study of spatial heterogeneity in lung cancer. Described time point: sample taken at primary tumor resection. Whole RNA obtained from tumor, nontumor lung or frozen PBMC underwent sequencing without sorting. TCRdb itself ran the 5' RACE reads through MiXCR, one entry per CDR3 protein. The repertoire consists of almost 75,000 distinct CDR3 sequences, with about an eighth occurring once and the leading ten covering 7.2%. The sequencing here drew on PBMCs, taken at surgery. All receptors derive from a male donor with early-stage non-small cell lung cancer.

The rearrangement links TRBV24-1 to TRBJ2-1; D might be TRBD1 or TRBD2, each matching 5 bases. The CDR3 has 14 amino acids. Germline lookup yields CDR1 KGHDR and CDR2 SFDVKD. Trimming left V 0 bases short and J 6 bases short, with 8 bases between. CDR3 nucleotide sequence: TGTGCCACCAGTGATTTGTGGGACGCCAATGAGCAGTTCTTC. Translated, it gives CATSDLWDANEQFF.

This clonotype was observed a handful of times. The gene calls are TRBV5-1 and TRBJ1-1; 9 positions match TRBD1. Trimming took 3 bases from V and 8 from J; bases not matched to a gene: 5. The CDR3 has 13 amino acids. CDR1 and CDR2 (germline): SGHRS, YFSETQ. In DNA form, the CDR3 reads TGCGCCAGCAGCTCAGGACAGGGGTCGGAAGCTTTCTTT. Protein product: CASSSGQGSEAFF.

This clonotype came up many times. This sequence joins TRBV19 and TRBJ1-2, with 9 bases aligning to TRBD1. This CDR3 is built from 14 residues. V dropped 8 bases and J dropped 4; count of bases not matched to a gene: 8. Germline assignment: CDR1 LNHDA and CDR2 SQIVND (reference sequence). The CDR3 protein is CASLQGQGLYGYTF. The CDR3 DNA follows: TGTGCCAGTCTACAGGGACAGGGCCTCTATGGCTACACCTTC.

The chain recombines TRBV14 with TRBJ2-7; TRBD2 aligns across 7 bases. CDR1 is SGHDN and CDR2 is FVKESK in the germline V gene. V shed 4 bases, J shed 2 bases, and the junction held 5 bases outside the gene matches. This CDR3 contains 14 residues. CDR3 sequence: CASSPRAGTYEQYF. As DNA, the CDR3 is TGTGCCAGCAGCCCGCGAGCGGGAACCTACGAGCAGTACTTC. The full variable domain, with the rest looked up from reference TRBV14 and TRBJ2-7, is EAGVTQFPSHSVIEKGQTVTLRCDPISGHDNLYWYRRVMGKEIKFLLHFVKESKQDESGMPNNRFLAERTGGTYSTLKVQPAELEDSGVYFCASSPRAGTYEQYFGPGTRLTVT.

The chain joins TRBV28 to TRBJ2-5; no definite D call. This CDR3 has 14 amino acids. With 0 bases removed from V and 1 base from J, the gap between germline ends came to 6 bases. Looked up from germline, CDR1 is MDHEN and CDR2 is SYDVKM. The CDR3 DNA is TGTGCCAGCAGTTTATGGGCAGGCCAAGAGACCCAGTACTTC. Translated, it gives CASSLWAGQETQYF.

This chain connects TRBV4-2 to TRBJ2-1; no clear D gene. The V end lost 0 bases, the J end lost 0 bases, and 3 bases lay between the germline ends. CDR1 is LGHNA and CDR2 is YNFKEQ in the germline V gene. The CDR3 covers 14 residues. The CDR3 loop is CASSQDPSYNEQFF. The CDR3 nucleotides read TGTGCCAGCAGCCAAGATCCCTCCTACAATGAGCAGTTCTTC.

The sample holds many counts of this clonotype. V usage is TRBV7-3 and J usage is TRBJ2-3; D is unclear. Deletions cut 4 bases from V and 3 bases from J, with 8 bases between. Germline V CDR1 and CDR2: SGHTA, FQGTGA. This CDR3 has 13 amino acids. This CDR3 reads CASSWAVTDTQYF. CDR3 DNA sequence: TGTGCCAGCAGCTGGGCCGTAACAGATACGCAGTATTTT.

This clonotype has just a few counts. This rearrangement joins TRBV29-1 to TRBJ2-5, with D unresolved. CDR1 is SQVTM, CDR2 ANQGSEA, per germline. V was shortened by 1 base and J by 3 bases, with 12 bases between the two germline ends. This CDR3 is built from 14 residues. This chain's CDR3 is CSVEAIVGKETQYF. DNA of the CDR3: TGCAGCGTTGAAGCAATTGTAGGAAAAGAGACCCAGTACTTC.

The J gene is TRBJ2-2, the V gene TRBV2, with 8 bases matching TRBD1. V trimming: 7 bases; J trimming: 4 bases; junction bases outside the gene matches: 11. The CDR3 runs 16 residues. CDR1 is SNHLY, CDR2 FYNNEI, per germline. CDR3: CASTRPGQGPTGELFF. CDR3 DNA sequence: TGTGCCAGCACCAGACCCGGACAGGGACCCACCGGGGAGCTGTTTTTT.